The 10 T cell receptor beta chains below all came from one sample that was sequenced in a study of blood T cells in healthy people across ages. A sample-barcoded 5' primer and a J-beta primer mix were used in a second PCR of roughly 7 to 12 cycles. TCRdb itself ran the 5' RACE reads through MiXCR, one entry per CDR3 protein. The table records 700,000 to 850,000 distinct CDR3 sequences, around 36% of them present only once. Material: blood. Source of these receptors: a man aged 18 to 29 in good health.

The rearrangement uses TRBV7-9 and TRBJ2-5, with D possibly matching TRBD2 (6 bases). The J call is doubtful: the DNA matches TRBJ2-7 better. The germline V gene has CDR1 SEHNR and CDR2 FQNEAQ (reference sequence). The CDR3 spans 12 residues. The CDR3 protein is CASSLMGGEQYF. CDR3 nucleotide sequence: TGTGCCAGCAGCTTAATGGGGGGCGAGCAGTACTTC.

Of note for this clonotype: This may arise from a read error, as a much more abundant clone is one base away. The chain couples TRBV20-1 to TRBJ1-2; perhaps TRBD1 as D (6 bases). Trimming cost V 6 bases and J 12 bases, with 17 bases left between them. Germline assignment: CDR1 DFQATT and CDR2 SNEGSKA (reference sequence). This CDR3 is built from 11 residues. CDR3 nucleotide sequence: TGCAGTGCCCTGGACAGACCCGGCCACACCTTC. Residues: CSALDRPGHTF.

There are many counts of this clonotype. The V call is TRBV10-2, the J call TRBJ2-5; TRBD1 agrees at 10 bases. The germline CDR1 and CDR2 sequences are WSHSY and SAAADI. The CDR3 loop spans 13 amino acids. The J segment lost 7 bases and the V segment lost 6 bases, leaving 5 bases of the junction unmatched. The CDR3 DNA sequence: TGCGCCAGCAGCCAGGGACAGGGGTTGACCCAGTACTTC. Translated: CASSQGQGLTQYF.

This clonotype has only a few counts. V usage is TRBV29-1 and J usage is TRBJ2-1, with 9 nucleotides matching TRBD1. Germline CDR1 is SQVTM and CDR2 is ANQGSEA. This CDR3 has 15 amino acids. Trimming at V came to 3 bases and at J to 3 bases, leaving 6 bases not matched to a gene. The CDR3 DNA reads TGCAGCGTTGAGTCTCCGGACAGGGGCTACAATGAGCAGTTCTTC. Translation: CSVESPDRGYNEQFF.

In its sample, this clonotype was seen many times. The CDR3 nucleotides are TGCGCCAGCAGCCAACCGGGACTAGCGTTCAATGAGCAGTTCTTC. It yields the protein CASSQPGLAFNEQFF. The chain couples TRBV4-1 to TRBJ2-1; 10 bases fit TRBD2. Germline CDR1 MGHRA, CDR2 YSYEKL. CDR3 length: 15 residues. The V segment lost 2 bases and the J segment 6 bases; nucleotides outside the gene matches: 4.

This clonotype was found a few times. The gene calls are TRBV4-1 and TRBJ2-5; the match to TRBD1 covers 9 bases. Germline V CDR1 and CDR2: MGHRA, YSYEKL. V lost 0 bases to trimming and J lost 7 bases; unmatched junction nucleotides: 6. This CDR3 spans 15 amino acids. The CDR3: CASSQDRQGVLTQYF. CDR3 sequence (DNA): TGCGCCAGCAGCCAAGACAGACAGGGGGTCTTGACCCAGTACTTC.

This chain uses TRBV9 with TRBJ2-3; D may correspond to TRBD1 or TRBD2 (5 bases each). This CDR3 is built from 15 residues. CDR1 is SGDLS, CDR2 YYNGEE, per germline. Trimming removed 3 bases from V and 2 bases from J, with 13 bases in between. CDR3: CASSGLGVFTDTQYF. As DNA, the CDR3 is TGTGCCAGCAGCGGGTTGGGGGTTTTCACAGATACGCAGTATTTT.

This clonotype was observed a few times. This chain connects TRBV7-2 to TRBJ2-5; possible D gene TRBD1, 6 bases. CDR1 and CDR2 (germline): SGHTA, FQGNSA. The CDR3 covers 15 residues. Trimming removed 1 base from V and 2 bases from J, with 11 bases in between. CDR3 sequence: CASSLVGTPQETQYF. In nucleotides, the CDR3 is TGTGCCAGCAGCTTAGTGGGGACACCACAAGAGACCCAGTACTTC.

The V call is TRBV5-1, the J call TRBJ2-5; TRBD1 agrees at 7 bases. The CDR3 length is 14 residues. V dropped 1 base and J dropped 5; count of bases not matched to a gene: 5. The germline V gene has CDR1 SGHRS and CDR2 YFSETQ. The CDR3: CASSLPTGLETQYF. CDR3 nucleotide sequence: TGCGCCAGCAGCTTGCCGACAGGGTTGGAGACCCAGTACTTC.

The chain uses TRBV7-2 and TRBJ2-3; TRBD2 agrees at 8 bases. This CDR3 spans 15 amino acids. Germline V gene lookup returns CDR1 SGHTA and CDR2 FQGNSA. V lost 5 bases to trimming and J lost 2 bases; unmatched junction nucleotides: 6. The CDR3 DNA reads TGTGCCAGCAGCCCAATAGCGGGATTCACAGATACGCAGTATTTT. This gives the protein CASSPIAGFTDTQYF. Full variable domain (remainder filled in from reference TRBV7-2 and TRBJ2-3): GAGVSQSPSNKVTEKGKDVELRCDPISGHTALYWYRQSLGQGLEFLIYFQGNSAPDKSGLPSDRFSAERTGGSVSTLTIQRTQQEDSAVYLCASSPIAGFTDTQYFGPGTRLTVL.